This TCR beta chain was sequenced during a study of blood T cells in healthy people across ages. This CDR3 spans 14 amino acids. Germline V gives CDR1 SGHTA, CDR2 FQGTGA. The J segment lost 7 bases and the V segment lost 4 bases, leaving 4 bases of the junction unmatched. All donors came from Russia, were Caucasian and healthy, and spanned ages roughly 6 to 100. Peripheral blood samples of 9.5 to 10 milliliters were drawn from each donor. Then a second PCR, running roughly 6 to 11 cycles, was carried out with a sample-barcoded 5' primer and a J-beta primer mix. Each of the cDNA molecules was tagged by a template-switch adaptor with 12 random nucleotides. TCRdb re-called the 5' RACE reads through MiXCR, storing one row per CDR3 protein. The sample lists approximately 800,000 distinct CDR3 sequences; just over 55% were seen once. There are many counts of this clonotype.

The sequenced sample was blood. The source is a man in his forties in good health. The J gene is TRBJ2-1, the V gene TRBV7-3; TRBD2 aligns across 10 bases. As DNA, the CDR3 is TGTGCCAGCAGCTCTAGCGGGGGAGCGAATGAGCAGTTCTTC. Translation gives CASSSSGGANEQFF. Looking up the rest from reference TRBV7-3 and TRBJ2-1 gives the full variable domain: GAGVSQTPSNKVTEKGKYVELRCDPISGHTALYWYRQSLGQGPEFLIYFQGTGAADDSGLPNDRFFAVRPEGSVSTLKIQRTERGDSAVYLCASSSSGGANEQFFGPGTRLTVL.